The clone carrying this T cell receptor (beta chain) appeared a few times. Its target is not known. A single record per CDR3 protein comes from TCRdb applying MiXCR to the reads. The sample holds 450,000 to 550,000 distinct CDR3 sequences, about 42% seen once. These data belong to a study of T cell repertoires in cytomegalovirus infection. CDR1 KGHSH and CDR2 LQKENI come from the germline V gene. The CDR3 is made up of 15 amino acids. Trimming shortened V by 5 bases and J by 4 bases, and 12 bases separated the two germline ends. The chain is built from TRBV18 and TRBJ1-6; D is uncertain. The sample here was cultured PBMCs, taken from culture after CMV antigen stimulation. The clonotype originates from a human donor in good health (CMV status not recorded). Some clones in this sample may be carry-over from other donors' samples. This chain's CDR3 is CASSSFGDYNSPLHF. The DNA of the CDR3 is TGTGCCAGCTCATCGTTTGGGGATTATAATTCACCCCTCCACTTT.